One sample yielded the 20 T cell receptor beta chains listed below, sequenced in a study of blood T cell repertoires in COVID-19. Assay: immunoSEQ multiplex PCR; the TCRdb copy retains only in-frame clones and omits some. Here the sample spans under 350,000 clones, roughly 85% being singletons. The sequencing sample was made of PBMCs or T cells enriched from blood (not recorded which). Receptors originate from a middle-aged woman with acute COVID-19.

This clone was detected once. The chain carries TRBV11-2 and TRBJ2-3, with D hard to call. V was trimmed by 5 bases and J by 0 bases, leaving 12 bases between them. Germline V CDR1 and CDR2: SGHAT, FQNNGV. The CDR3 consists of 15 residues. The CDR3 protein is CASSPGVRSTDTQYF. The CDR3 nucleotides read TGTGCCAGCAGCCCCGGAGTGCGGAGCACAGATACGCAGTATTTT. The full variable domain, its missing parts supplied by reference TRBV11-2 and TRBJ2-3, is EAGVAQSPRYKIIEKRQSVAFWCNPISGHATLYWYQQILGQGPKLLIQFQNNGVVDDSQLPKDRFSAERLKGVDSTLKIQPAKLEDSAVYLCASSPGVRSTDTQYFGPGTRLTVL.

The chain carries TRBV6-5 and TRBJ1-1; no clear D. The CDR3 is 15 amino acids. Germline V gives CDR1 MNHEY, CDR2 SVGAGI. Trimming pared 0 bases from V and 0 bases from J, leaving 8 bases between. DNA for the CDR3: TGTGCCAGCAGTTACTCTTGGACTGTGAACACTGAAGCTTTCTTT. Translating gives CASSYSWTVNTEAFF.

The V call is TRBV4-2, the J call TRBJ1-2, with TRBD1 matching 8 bases. Germline V CDR1 and CDR2: LGHNA, YNFKEQ. V trimming: 0 bases; J trimming: 8 bases; junction bases outside the gene matches: 11. The CDR3 is made up of 16 amino acids. CDR3 region: CASSQDPGQADRGYTF. CDR3 coding DNA: TGTGCCAGCAGCCAAGACCCGGGACAGGCAGACAGGGGCTACACCTTC.

The chain joins TRBV11-2 to TRBJ1-3; 7 nucleotides line up with TRBD1. CDR3 length: 15 amino acids. V lost 4 bases, J lost 2 bases, and 5 bases stayed unmatched. CDR1 is SGHAT and CDR2 is FQNNGV in the germline V gene. CDR3 sequence (DNA): TGTGCCAGCAGCTCGACAGGGAAGCCTGGAAACACCATATATTTT. It translates to CASSSTGKPGNTIYF.

V usage is TRBV10-3 and J usage is TRBJ2-5; TRBD1 aligns across 7 bases. This CDR3 is built from 13 residues. Germline loops: CDR1 ENHRY, CDR2 SYGVKD. The V gene end was trimmed by 5 bases and the J gene end by 3 bases; junction bases not matched to a gene: 3. The CDR3 DNA sequence: TGTGCCATCAGTTTCACAGGGGAAGAGACCCAGTACTTC. Amino acid sequence: CAISFTGEETQYF.

This chain joins TRBV2 and TRBJ1-1; 7 positions match TRBD1. Germline-derived CDR1 and CDR2 are SNHLY and FYNNEI. This CDR3 is 15 amino acids long. Trimming removed 5 bases from V and 1 base from J; junction bases left unmatched: 7. The CDR3 region has the DNA TGTGCCAGCAGTAACTTAGGGACAGCGAACACTGAAGCTTTCTTT. It specifies CASSNLGTANTEAFF.

The chain uses TRBV18 and TRBJ2-7; 10 bases fit TRBD1. The junction had 0 bases not matched to a gene; V was cut back by 5 bases and J by 2 bases. This CDR3 is 13 amino acids long. Germline V lookup: CDR1 KGHSH, CDR2 LQKENI. CDR3 in DNA: TGTGCCAGCTCAGGACAGGGGGCCTACGAGCAGTACTTC. Amino acid sequence: CASSGQGAYEQYF.

This clone showed up just a few times. The gene calls are TRBV9 and TRBJ1-3; TRBD1 matches at 11 bases. The CDR3 consists of 19 residues. With 3 bases clipped from V and 4 bases from J, the junction kept 15 bases outside the gene matches. Germline V gives CDR1 SGDLS, CDR2 YYNGEE. CDR3 sequence: CASSGGSGTGGLWGNTIYF. The DNA of the CDR3 is TGTGCCAGCAGCGGAGGTTCCGGGACAGGGGGTCTTTGGGGAAACACCATATATTTT.

The genes are TRBV11-2 and TRBJ2-7; TRBD2 might be the D (5 bases). V was shortened by 1 base and J by 3 bases, with 7 bases between the two germline ends. Germline V CDR1 and CDR2: SGHAT, FQNNGV. The CDR3 runs 13 residues. CDR3 in amino acids: CASSLVEGYEQYF. In DNA form, the CDR3 reads TGTGCCAGCAGCTTAGTTGAGGGCTACGAGCAGTACTTC.

CDR3 coding DNA: TGTGCCAGCAGCTTAGCGTACAGGGGGCCATTCTATGGCTACACCTTC. Translated, it gives CASSLAYRGPFYGYTF. The genes are TRBV11-2 and TRBJ1-2; the match to TRBD1 covers 9 bases. Germline lookup yields CDR1 SGHAT and CDR2 FQNNGV. The CDR3 is made up of 16 amino acids. V gave up 1 base and J gave up 4 bases; unmatched junction bases: 7.

This chain links TRBV11-2 with TRBJ2-1; TRBD2 matches at 7 bases. Trimming removed 0 bases from V and 7 bases from J; junction bases left unmatched: 6. CDR3 size: 15 residues. The germline CDR1 and CDR2 sequences are SGHAT and FQNNGV. The DNA of the CDR3 is TGTGCCAGCAGCTTAGATAACGGGGGGTGGAATGAGCAGTTCTTC. Its protein product is CASSLDNGGWNEQFF.

This clone was picked up one time. This chain connects TRBV11-2 to TRBJ2-4, with TRBD2 matching 15 bases. Losses at the gene ends were 2 bases for V and 7 bases for J; bases not matched to a gene: 6. The CDR3 contains 17 residues. CDR1 and CDR2 from the germline V gene are SGHAT and FQNNGV. The CDR3 loop reads CASSLRTSGGAGNIQYF. CDR3 coding DNA: TGTGCCAGCAGCTTAAGGACTAGCGGGGGGGCCGGGAACATTCAGTACTTC.

This chain connects TRBV4-1 to TRBJ2-1; TRBD1 agrees at 7 bases. Trimming removed 2 bases from V and 2 bases from J; junction bases left unmatched: 9. This CDR3 contains 17 residues. Germline V CDR1 and CDR2: MGHRA, YSYEKL. The CDR3 coding sequence is TGCGCCAGCAGCCAACCTCGACAGGGTAGGACCTACAATGAGCAGTTCTTC. It yields the protein CASSQPRQGRTYNEQFF.

The chain is built from TRBV7-2 and TRBJ2-7; maybe TRBD2 (6 bases). The CDR3 is made up of 19 amino acids. Trimming left V 1 base short and J 2 bases short, with 24 bases between. The V gene's germline CDR1 is SGHTA and CDR2 FQGNSA. The CDR3 loop is CASSLVAGTGASAAYEQYF. CDR3 nucleotide sequence: TGTGCCAGCAGCTTAGTGGCAGGGACTGGGGCTAGCGCCGCCTACGAGCAGTACTTC.

The chain links TRBV20-1 to TRBJ1-4; tentative D call: TRBD1 (5 bases). Trimming shortened V by 3 bases and J by 0 bases, and 14 bases separated the two germline ends. This CDR3 region has 16 residues. Germline V gene data show CDR1 as DFQATT and CDR2 as SNEGSKA (reference sequence). CDR3 protein: CSASKESGPTNEKLFF. CDR3 coding DNA: TGCAGTGCTAGTAAGGAATCAGGGCCAACTAATGAAAAACTGTTTTTT.

The rearrangement links TRBV6-5 to TRBJ1-2, with D perhaps TRBD1 (5 bases). V was shortened by 2 bases and J by 4 bases, with 17 bases between the two germline ends. The CDR3 runs 16 residues. Germline V gene lookup returns CDR1 MNHEY and CDR2 SVGAGI. The CDR3 coding sequence is TGTGCCAGCAGTTACGGGACGGGAGATTCACGCTATGGCTACACCTTC. This translates into CASSYGTGDSRYGYTF.

CDR3 sequence (DNA): TGTGCCAGCAGCAAAAACGGGGGACAGTTGAACACTGAAGCTTTCTTT. This codes for CASSKNGGQLNTEAFF. The chain employs TRBV21-1 and TRBJ1-1; the table names TRBD1, a call not compared with the DNA. TRBV21-1 is described as a pseudogene. The CDR3 runs to 16 residues.

This chain connects TRBV10-3 to TRBJ1-5; weak D call: TRBD1 (6 bases). Trimming removed 0 bases from V and 4 bases from J, with 10 bases in between. Germline CDR1 and CDR2: ENHRY and SYGVKD. CDR3 size: 15 residues. CDR3 sequence reads: CAISESRQDNQPQHF. The CDR3 nucleotides are TGTGCCATCAGTGAGTCCCGACAGGATAATCAGCCCCAGCATTTT.

The V and J genes are TRBV7-2 and TRBJ2-7; no clear D. Deletions cut 8 bases from V and 8 bases from J, with 22 bases between. This CDR3 comprises 14 residues. Germline CDR1 and CDR2: SGHTA and FQGNSA. CDR3 coding DNA: TGTGCCAGCTTTAACCCACCCTTTGTATCTAAGCAGTACTTC. This translates into CASFNPPFVSKQYF.

The rearrangement joins TRBV6-5 to TRBJ2-5, with D possibly matching TRBD1 (6 bases). The CDR3 length is 15 residues. V was shortened by 0 bases and J by 4 bases, with 12 bases between the two germline ends. Germline V gene sequence: CDR1 MNHEY, CDR2 SVGAGI. In DNA form, the CDR3 reads TGTGCCAGCAGTTACTCAGGGGGTATGGGAGAGACCCAGTACTTC. Encoded protein: CASSYSGGMGETQYF.